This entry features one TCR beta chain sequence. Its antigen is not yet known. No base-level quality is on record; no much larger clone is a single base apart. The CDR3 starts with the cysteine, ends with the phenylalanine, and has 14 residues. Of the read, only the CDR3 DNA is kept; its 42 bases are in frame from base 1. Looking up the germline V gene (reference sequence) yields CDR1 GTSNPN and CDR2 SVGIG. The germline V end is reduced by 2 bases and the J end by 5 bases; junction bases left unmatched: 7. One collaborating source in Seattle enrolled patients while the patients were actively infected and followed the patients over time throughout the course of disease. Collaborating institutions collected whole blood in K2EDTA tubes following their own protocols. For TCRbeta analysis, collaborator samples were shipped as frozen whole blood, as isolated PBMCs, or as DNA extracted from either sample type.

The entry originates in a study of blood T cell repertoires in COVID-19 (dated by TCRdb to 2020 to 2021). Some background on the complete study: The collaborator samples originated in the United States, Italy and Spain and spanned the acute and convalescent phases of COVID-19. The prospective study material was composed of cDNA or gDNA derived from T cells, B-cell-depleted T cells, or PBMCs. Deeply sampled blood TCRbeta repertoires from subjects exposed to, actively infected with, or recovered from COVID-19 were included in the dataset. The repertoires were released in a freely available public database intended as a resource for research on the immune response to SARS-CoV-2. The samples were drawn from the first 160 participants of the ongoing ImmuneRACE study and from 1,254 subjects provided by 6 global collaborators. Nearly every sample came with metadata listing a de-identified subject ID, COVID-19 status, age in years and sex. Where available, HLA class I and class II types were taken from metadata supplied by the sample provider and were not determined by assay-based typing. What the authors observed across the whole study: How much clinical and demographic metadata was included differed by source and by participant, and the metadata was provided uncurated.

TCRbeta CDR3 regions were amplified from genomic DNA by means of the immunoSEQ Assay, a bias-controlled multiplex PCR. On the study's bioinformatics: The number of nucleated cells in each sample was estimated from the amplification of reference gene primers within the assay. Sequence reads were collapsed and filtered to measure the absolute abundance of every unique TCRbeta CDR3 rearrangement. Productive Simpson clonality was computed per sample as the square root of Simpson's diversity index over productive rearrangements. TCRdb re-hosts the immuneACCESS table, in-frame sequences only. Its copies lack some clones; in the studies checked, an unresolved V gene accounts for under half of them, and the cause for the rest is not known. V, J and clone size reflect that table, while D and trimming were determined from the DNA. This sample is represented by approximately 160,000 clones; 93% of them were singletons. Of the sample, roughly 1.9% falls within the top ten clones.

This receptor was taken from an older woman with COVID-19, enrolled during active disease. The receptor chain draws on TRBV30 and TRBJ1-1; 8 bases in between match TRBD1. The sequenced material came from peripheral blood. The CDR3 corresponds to CAWSPQGAGTEAFF. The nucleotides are TGTGCCTGGAGTCCTCAGGGGGCTGGAACTGAAGCTTTCTTT.